This T cell receptor beta chain derives from a study of cytomegalovirus exposure and HLA in healthy donors. PCR employed 60 Vbeta and 13 Jbeta primers. In the authors' workflow: Per a later analysis, the number of unique TCR beta chains was some 75 million, of which roughly 10 million were shared. The method was immunoSEQ multiplex PCR; TCRdb's version includes in-frame clones alone and lacks a portion of them. That table gives V, J and clone size, and the DNA gave D and trimming. The sample comprises approximately 130,000 clones, around 73% of which are singletons, and approximately 1.2% rests with the top ten. This TCR was sampled from a man aged 50 to 59 in good health and CMV-seronegative. The sample consisted of PBMCs.

The CDR3 nucleotides read TGTGCCAGTAGTATTGGGGCTGCAACTAATGAAAAACTGTTTTTT. It yields the protein CASSIGAATNEKLFF. The chain combines TRBV19 with TRBJ1-4; weak D call: TRBD1 (5 bases). From germline, CDR1 is LNHDA and CDR2 SQIVND (reference sequence). The V gene lost 3 bases and the J gene lost 0 bases, with 8 bases spanning the gap. The CDR3 extends over 15 amino acids.